This T cell receptor (beta chain) was sequenced for a study of blood T cell repertoires in COVID-19. Looking at the study overall: Sources were T cells, B-cell-depleted T cells, or PBMCs; the material itself was cDNA or gDNA.

As handled by the study authors: Reference gene primer amplification gave nucleated cell count estimates. Some clones are missing from TCRdb's copy, which holds only in-frame ones; the method was immunoSEQ multiplex PCR. V, J and clone size were drawn from that table, and D and trimming were deduced from the DNA. The sample has some 140,000 clones, about 85% seen once. J gave up 0 bases and V 4 bases, and 10 bases lay outside the gene matches. CDR3 length: 17 amino acids. The germline gives CDR1 LGHDT, CDR2 YNNKEL (reference sequence). The chain recombines TRBV3-1 (or the pseudogene TRBV3-2) with TRBJ1-2; 8 bases match TRBD1. Sequenced material: peripheral blood. The sequence came from a man in his sixties with COVID-19, enrolled during active disease. The CDR3, as DNA: TGTGCCAGCAGCCCCGCTGGGGGGACAGGAACTAACTATGGCTACACCTTC. This codes for CASSPAGGTGTNYGYTF.